This entry lists 7 T cell receptor beta chains sequenced from one sample in a study of blood T cells in healthy people across ages. Alongside a J-beta primer mix, a sample-barcoded 5' primer served in a second PCR lasting about 7 to 12 cycles. One entry per CDR3 protein, called by TCRdb with MiXCR from the 5' RACE reads. The sample includes 2 million or so distinct CDR3 sequences, roughly 50% seen only once; the top ten take around 2.1%. The specimen sequenced was blood. The receptors were gathered from a woman aged 35 to 49 in good health.

The chain combines TRBV7-2 with TRBJ2-1, with 7 nucleotides matching TRBD2. The end of the DNA aligns better with TRBJ2-7, so the J call may be wrong. This CDR3 has 16 amino acids. From germline, CDR1 is SGHTA and CDR2 FQGNSA. The CDR3 DNA reads as TGTGCCAGCAGCCCCCGGCGGGGGAGCTCCTACAATGAGCAGTACTTC. The encoded protein is CASSPRRGSSYNEQYF.

This sequence joins TRBV6-2 or TRBV6-3 and TRBJ2-1, with 11 bases aligning to TRBD1. Germline CDR1 reads MNHEY; CDR2 reads SVGEGT. V shed 2 bases, J shed 6 bases, and the junction held 9 bases outside the gene matches. This CDR3 has 17 amino acids. In DNA form, the CDR3 reads TGTGCCAGCAGTTACCCCAGGACAGGGGGCAATCTCAATGAGCAGTTCTTC. Its protein product is CASSYPRTGGNLNEQFF.

V and J are TRBV2 and TRBJ2-3; 7 bases map to TRBD2. V lost 6 bases to trimming and J lost 4 bases; unmatched junction nucleotides: 7. Germline V gene data show CDR1 as SNHLY and CDR2 as FYNNEI. The CDR3 has 14 residues. The CDR3 DNA reads as TGTGCCAGCAGCTTACTAGCGTTATCAGATACGCAGTATTTT. Translating gives CASSLLALSDTQYF.

The sample holds a few counts of this clonotype. The chain combines TRBV5-1 with TRBJ2-1, with 9 bases aligning to TRBD2. The germline gives CDR1 SGHRS, CDR2 YFSETQ. CDR3 length: 16 amino acids. Trimming at V came to 2 bases and at J to 2 bases, leaving 5 bases not matched to a gene. CDR3 in amino acids: CASSLSGGLTYNEQFF. The CDR3 DNA reads TGCGCCAGCAGCTTAAGCGGGGGGCTAACCTACAATGAGCAGTTCTTC.

The rearrangement uses TRBV6-5 and TRBJ1-1; D unclear. CDR3 length equals 14 residues. V was pared by 0 bases and J by 3 bases, with 8 bases between. Germline V gives CDR1 MNHEY, CDR2 SVGAGI. The CDR3 here is CASSYSIGYTEAFF. In DNA form, the CDR3 reads TGTGCCAGCAGTTACTCAATCGGGTACACTGAAGCTTTCTTT.

The rearrangement links TRBV27 to TRBJ2-1; 10 bases match TRBD1. The CDR3 consists of 17 residues. V gave up 4 bases and J gave up 1 base; unmatched junction bases: 7. Germline V gives CDR1 MNHEY, CDR2 SMNVEV (reference sequence). The CDR3 protein is CASSSREDRGSYNEQFF. As DNA, the CDR3 is TGTGCCAGCAGTTCTCGGGAGGACAGGGGGTCCTACAATGAGCAGTTCTTC.

V gene TRBV7-8 combines with J gene TRBJ2-3; 8 nucleotides match TRBD2. The CDR3 contains 18 residues. Germline V gene lookup returns CDR1 SGHVS and CDR2 FQNEAQ. The V and J ends lost 6 bases and 3 bases, in that order; junction bases with no gene match: 17. The CDR3 here is CASSLVRGIAGKTDTQYF. The CDR3 DNA is TGTGCCAGCAGTCTAGTTCGGGGTATAGCGGGGAAGACAGATACGCAGTATTTT.